The 27 T cell receptor beta chains reported below all come from one sample, sequenced in a study of shared T cell receptors in the human thymus (TCRdb year 2021). The method behind the library was the immunoSEQ multiplex PCR assay. TCRdb took this table from immuneACCESS and kept in-frame rearrangements with V and J called. Such tables lack part of the clones; where checked against another copy, unresolved V genes explain under half of the gap, and the rest is unexplained. This sample comprises hundreds of thousands of clones, around 87% of them detected only once. The ten top clones hold 0.0094% of the sample. In addition, the sample was reused for a study of human thymus T cells.

Sequencing was carried out using thymocytes. The receptors stem from a boy in the first two years of life with a congenital heart defect. Donor details come from another sample of the same person, matched by shared clones.

This rearrangement joins TRBV4-3 to TRBJ1-5, with D unclear. This CDR3 has 13 amino acids. CDR1 is LGHNA and CDR2 is YSLEER in the germline V gene. The V and J ends lost 3 bases and 7 bases respectively, with 10 bases between them. CDR3 protein: CASSQRSPQPQHF. CDR3 nucleotide sequence: TGCGCCAGCAGCCAGAGAAGCCCGCAGCCCCAGCATTTT.

The chain recombines TRBV7-2 with TRBJ1-2; D unresolved. The germline V gene has CDR1 SGHTA and CDR2 FQGNSA. The CDR3 contains 18 residues. The V gene lost 0 bases and the J gene lost 3 bases, with 20 bases spanning the gap. The CDR3 DNA is TGTGCCAGCAGCTTAGCGCTACAAGTACAGACCTGGGACTATGGCTACACCTTC. As protein: CASSLALQVQTWDYGYTF.

The chain is built from TRBV10-3 and TRBJ1-2, with 7 bases that match TRBD1. The CDR3 has 12 residues. Trimming at V came to 0 bases and at J to 13 bases, leaving 5 bases not matched to a gene. The germline V gene has CDR1 ENHRY and CDR2 SYGVKD. CDR3 sequence reads: CAISESEGAVTF. CDR3 nucleotides: TGTGCCATCAGTGAGTCAGAGGGGGCGGTCACCTTC.

This clone came up a few times. The chain is built from TRBV19 and TRBJ2-1; TRBD2 aligns across 8 bases. Per germline, CDR1 LNHDA and CDR2 SQIVND (reference sequence). CDR3 length equals 17 residues. The trim removed 1 base at V and 6 bases at J, leaving 11 bases unmatched. CDR3 in DNA: TGTGCCAGTAGTATAGGGCGATGGAGCGGGAGTGTCAATGAGCAGTTCTTC. It is translated as CASSIGRWSGSVNEQFF.

The genes are TRBV7-2 and TRBJ2-7; D perhaps matches TRBD1 (6 bases). This CDR3 spans 14 amino acids. Germline lookup yields CDR1 SGHTA and CDR2 FQGNSA. The V gene lost 5 bases and the J gene lost 0 bases, with 11 bases spanning the gap. The CDR3 spells CASSTRQDSYEQYF. CDR3 in DNA: TGTGCCAGCAGCACCCGACAGGACTCCTACGAGCAGTACTTC.

This chain uses TRBV4-1 with TRBJ2-1; D perhaps matches TRBD1 (6 bases). The CDR3 covers 15 residues. Germline lookup yields CDR1 MGHRA and CDR2 YSYEKL. Trimming removed 1 base from V and 7 bases from J, with 14 bases in between. The CDR3 DNA follows: TGCGCCAGCAGCCAAGTTCTCCTGAGGGGGAATGAGCAGTTCTTC. Amino acids: CASSQVLLRGNEQFF.

This clone was observed a few times. The genes are TRBV28 and TRBJ1-1, with TRBD1 matching over 9 bases. The CDR3 contains 15 residues. Germline V lookup: CDR1 MDHEN, CDR2 SYDVKM. Trimming removed 3 bases from V and 10 bases from J; junction bases left unmatched: 12. CDR3 bases: TGTGCCAGCAGTTTCTCCGTGATACAGGGGGCAGGAGCTTTCTTT. It specifies CASSFSVIQGAGAFF.

The chain couples TRBV25-1 to TRBJ2-3, with D possibly TRBD2 on 5 matching bases. This CDR3 comprises 14 residues. The germline V gene encodes CDR1 MGHDK and CDR2 SYGVNS. The V and J ends lost 4 bases and 3 bases respectively, with 11 bases between them. CDR3 sequence reads: CASSGGKRTDTQYF. The CDR3 region has the DNA TGTGCCAGCAGTGGAGGGAAACGGACAGATACGCAGTATTTT.

As regards this clone: The identical CDR3 is also encoded by other nucleotide sequences in the sample. The gene calls are TRBV27 and TRBJ2-7; D ambiguous. CDR1 is MNHEY and CDR2 is SMNVEV in the germline V gene (reference sequence). Between the trimmed V and J ends, which lost 1 base and 0 bases, there was a span of 7 bases. There are 14 residues in the CDR3. CDR3 sequence (DNA): TGTGCCAGCAGTTTATACGGTAGCTCCTACGAGCAGTACTTC. Encoded protein: CASSLYGSSYEQYF.

The V and J genes are TRBV4-1 and TRBJ2-7, with D perhaps TRBD1 (6 bases). The CDR3 is 18 amino acids. Trimming removed 2 bases at V and 0 bases at J, with 20 bases between. CDR1 and CDR2 from the germline V gene are MGHRA and YSYEKL. This CDR3 reads CASSQTQGGNWDSYEQYF. CDR3 in DNA: TGCGCCAGCAGCCAAACCCAAGGGGGTAACTGGGACTCCTACGAGCAGTACTTC.

The V and J genes are TRBV15 and TRBJ1-1; D not certain. Germline CDR1 is LNHNV and CDR2 is YYDKDF (reference sequence). Trimming removed 0 bases at V and 1 base at J, with 9 bases between. The CDR3 totals 15 residues. DNA for the CDR3: TGTGCCACCAGCAGAGACGGGGAGTGGAACACTGAAGCTTTCTTT. Amino acids: CATSRDGEWNTEAFF.

The chain joins TRBV14 to TRBJ2-1; D call uncertain. This CDR3 region has 15 residues. Trimming shortened V by 4 bases and J by 1 base, and 11 bases separated the two germline ends. Germline lookup yields CDR1 SGHDN and CDR2 FVKESK. CDR3: CASSPSHGSYNEQFF. The CDR3 DNA reads TGTGCCAGCAGCCCATCCCACGGGTCCTACAATGAGCAGTTCTTC.

This clone was counted only a few times. The chain links TRBV6-1 to TRBJ1-4, with TRBD1 as a possible D gene (6 bases). This CDR3 comprises 13 residues. Trimming stripped 4 bases from V and 6 bases from J, with 9 bases between. Germline CDR1 reads MNHNS; CDR2 reads SASEGT. This CDR3 is CASSAGGHEKLFF. The CDR3, as DNA: TGTGCCAGCAGTGCCGGGGGGCATGAAAAACTGTTTTTT.

This sequence joins TRBV28 and TRBJ1-5; D gene unclear. The CDR3 contains 15 residues. The V end lost 3 bases, the J end lost 6 bases, and 15 bases lay between the germline ends. Germline V lookup: CDR1 MDHEN, CDR2 SYDVKM. DNA for the CDR3: TGTGCCAGCAGTTTTTCGGTGGAGAAAATTCAGCCCCAGCATTTT. Protein product: CASSFSVEKIQPQHF.

The V gene is TRBV1, the J gene TRBJ2-3; the table's D call of TRBD2 was not tested on the DNA. TRBV1 is given as a pseudogene. This CDR3 comprises 15 residues. The CDR3 loop is CTSSHASGCTDTQYF. Here the CDR3 DNA reads TGCACCAGCAGCCACGCTAGCGGTTGCACAGATACGCAGTATTTT.

This CDR3 is CASSFSPGGSPLHF. CDR3 in DNA: TGTGCCAGCAGTTTTTCTCCTGGGGGGTCACCCCTCCACTTT. The V gene is TRBV28, the J gene TRBJ1-6; weak D call: TRBD1 (5 bases). V was clipped by 3 bases and J by 10 bases, with 13 bases between them. There are 14 residues in the CDR3. CDR1 is MDHEN, CDR2 SYDVKM, per germline.

The J gene is TRBJ2-7, the V gene TRBV6-1, with 7 bases aligning to TRBD1. With 3 bases clipped from V and 6 bases from J, the junction kept 14 bases outside the gene matches. The length of the CDR3 is 16 residues. Looked up from germline, CDR1 is MNHNS and CDR2 is SASEGT. Written as DNA, the CDR3 is TGTGCCAGCAGTGACCCCTTCTTGAGGGACAGCTCCGAGCAGTACTTC. It codes for CASSDPFLRDSSEQYF.

The chain joins TRBV28 to TRBJ2-7, with D possibly being TRBD2 (6 bases). Trimming took 8 bases from V and 4 from J, leaving 24 bases between them. This CDR3 contains 16 residues. Germline assignment: CDR1 MDHEN and CDR2 SYDVKM. The CDR3 region has the DNA TGTGCCAGCGTCGGGGCCGTACCCCTCGGGAGATACGAGCAGTACTTC. Translated: CASVGAVPLGRYEQYF.

V gene TRBV15 combines with J gene TRBJ2-2; 7 bases map to TRBD1. Germline CDR1 LNHNV, CDR2 YYDKDF (reference sequence). CDR3 length: 15 residues. V lost 3 bases, J lost 2 bases, and 3 bases stayed unmatched. The CDR3 bases are TGTGCCACCAGCAGCCGGGACAGAAACACCGGGGAGCTGTTTTTT. Its protein product is CATSSRDRNTGELFF.

This sequence joins TRBV10-1 and TRBJ1-1, with a tentative D call TRBD1 (6 bases). CDR3 length equals 14 residues. The germline V gene has CDR1 WNHNN and CDR2 SYGVQD (reference sequence). V gave up 2 bases and J gave up 0 bases, with 7 bases separating them. Here the CDR3 reads CASSEGQLNTEAFF. In DNA form, the CDR3 reads TGCGCCAGCAGTGAGGGACAGCTGAACACTGAAGCTTTCTTT.

V and J are TRBV5-6 and TRBJ2-3; D may be TRBD1 (6 bases). The V and J ends lost 6 bases and 6 bases respectively, with 11 bases between them. Germline V CDR1 and CDR2: SGHDT, YYEEEE. CDR3 length: 12 amino acids. CDR3 bases: TGTGCCAGCAATCCAGGGGTGGATACGCAGTATTTT. It specifies CASNPGVDTQYF.

This clone was counted a single time. The chain carries TRBV4-1 and TRBJ2-5; 14 bases map to TRBD2. The length of the CDR3 is 15 residues. CDR1 and CDR2 (germline): MGHRA, YSYEKL. Trimming cost V 4 bases and J 5 bases; bases outside gene matches: 3. This CDR3 reads CASSPRLAGGETQYF. The CDR3 region has the DNA TGCGCCAGCAGCCCAAGACTAGCGGGGGGGGAGACCCAGTACTTC.

This clone appeared a single time. The chain combines TRBV6-5 with TRBJ1-1; a possible D gene is TRBD1 (5 bases). V was clipped by 2 bases and J by 5 bases, with 15 bases between them. In germline, CDR1 is MNHEY, CDR2 SVGAGI. The CDR3 contains 15 residues. The CDR3 spells CASSYRLKGVTEAFF. DNA for the CDR3: TGTGCCAGCAGTTACCGCCTTAAAGGGGTAACTGAAGCTTTCTTT.

This clone came up a few times. The J gene is TRBJ1-1, the V gene TRBV10-2; 10 bases are a match to TRBD1. J gave up 5 bases and V 2 bases, and 5 bases lay outside the gene matches. The CDR3 runs to 15 residues. Germline CDR1 reads WSHSY; CDR2 reads SAAADI. The CDR3 protein is CASSEGGQGRTEAFF. The CDR3 nucleotides are TGCGCCAGCAGTGAGGGGGGACAGGGGAGAACTGAAGCTTTCTTT.

The gene calls are TRBV6-5 and TRBJ1-4, with D perhaps TRBD1 (5 bases). Looked up from germline, CDR1 is MNHEY and CDR2 is SVGAGI. Trimming removed 2 bases from V and 7 bases from J, with 17 bases in between. The CDR3 is made up of 16 amino acids. DNA of the CDR3: TGTGCCAGCAGTTACCTCACATACGGACATATTGAAAAACTGTTTTTT. Translation gives CASSYLTYGHIEKLFF.

This chain connects TRBV28 to TRBJ1-5; D is perhaps TRBD1 (6 bases). The CDR3 loop spans 16 amino acids. The germline gives CDR1 MDHEN, CDR2 SYDVKM. V dropped 4 bases and J dropped 3 bases, with 16 bases sitting between them. CDR3 in DNA: TGTGCCAGCAGTTCCCCTCTCCAGGGGTACAATCAGCCCCAGCATTTT. Its protein product is CASSSPLQGYNQPQHF.

This clone appeared once. This chain joins TRBV2 and TRBJ2-1; D may be TRBD2 (6 bases). V lost 6 bases, J lost 3 bases, and 18 bases lay in between. CDR1 and CDR2 (germline): SNHLY, FYNNEI. The length of the CDR3 is 16 residues. CDR3 region: CASRLISGRFYNEQFF. In DNA form, the CDR3 reads TGTGCCAGCAGACTAATTAGCGGCCGCTTCTACAATGAGCAGTTCTTC.